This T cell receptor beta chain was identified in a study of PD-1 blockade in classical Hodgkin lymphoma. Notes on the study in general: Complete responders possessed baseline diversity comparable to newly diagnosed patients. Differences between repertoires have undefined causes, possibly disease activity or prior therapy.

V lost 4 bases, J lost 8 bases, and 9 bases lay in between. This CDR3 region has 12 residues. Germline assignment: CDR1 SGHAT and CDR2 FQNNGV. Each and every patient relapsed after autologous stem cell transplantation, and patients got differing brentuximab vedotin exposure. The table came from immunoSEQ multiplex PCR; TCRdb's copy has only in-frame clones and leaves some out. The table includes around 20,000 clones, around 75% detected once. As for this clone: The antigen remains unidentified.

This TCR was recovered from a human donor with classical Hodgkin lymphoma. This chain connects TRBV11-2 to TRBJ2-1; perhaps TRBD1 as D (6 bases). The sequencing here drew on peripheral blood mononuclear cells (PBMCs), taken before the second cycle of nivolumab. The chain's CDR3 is CASSSNRDEQFF. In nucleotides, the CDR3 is TGTGCCAGCAGCTCCAACAGGGATGAGCAGTTCTTC.